This TCR beta chain is drawn from a study of cytomegalovirus exposure and HLA in healthy donors. In the study overall: Earlier results showed 117 million unique TCR beta sequences derived from roughly 190 million T cells.

Regarding donors, all were healthy bone marrow donors. The PCR ran on 60 Vbeta and 13 Jbeta primers. Clones were read by immunoSEQ multiplex PCR, and TCRdb kept only the in-frame ones, dropping some. The sample consists of around 130,000 clones, approximately 80% of them appearing once. Trimming cost V 7 bases and J 3 bases; bases outside gene matches: 9. Germline lookup yields CDR1 SQVTM and CDR2 ANQGSEA. CDR3 length: 13 residues. The rearrangement links TRBV29-1 to TRBJ2-7, with 7 bases aligning to TRBD1. This clonotype originated in a man aged 18-30 years in good health and CMV-seronegative. Sequenced: PBMCs. CDR3 region: CSGRGGQDYEQYF. The DNA for the CDR3 is TGCAGCGGAAGAGGAGGACAGGACTACGAGCAGTACTTC.